This entry lists 21 T cell receptor beta chains sequenced from one sample in a study of Ad26.COV2.S vaccination and SARS-CoV-2 variants. Method: immunoSEQ multiplex PCR; TCRdb's copy keeps in-frame clones and lacks some. The sample lists approximately 500,000 clones; approximately 88% were seen once. Treatment in this sample: around 19 received Ad26.COV2.S at low or high dose, single or two shots; several received placebo; per-sample allocation not given. Sample collection was performed on day 63 after the first vaccine or placebo injection. Here the sequenced sample was peripheral blood, taken in a trial of Ad26.COV2.S vaccine versus placebo. These receptor sequences come from a person aged 18-65 years who received the Ad26.COV2.S COVID-19 vaccine or a placebo.

The chain joins TRBV30 to TRBJ2-1; D gene uncertain. This CDR3 has 13 amino acids. V lost 0 bases to trimming and J lost 10 bases, with 13 bases between them. CDR1 and CDR2 from the germline V gene are GTSNPN and SVGIG (reference sequence). CDR3 residues: CAWSVRWVEEQFF. CDR3 nucleotides: TGTGCCTGGAGTGTACGGTGGGTTGAGGAGCAGTTCTTC. Looking up the rest from reference TRBV30 and TRBJ2-1 gives the full variable domain: SQTIHQWPATLVQPVGSPLSLECTVEGTSNPNLYWYRQAAGRGLQLLFYSVGIGQISSEVPQNLSASRPQDRQFILSSKKLLLSDSGFYLCAWSVRWVEEQFFGPGTRLTVL.

The chain carries TRBV5-8 and TRBJ1-1, with D maybe TRBD1 (5 bases). V lost 7 bases to trimming and J lost 1 base, with 23 bases between them. CDR1 and CDR2 from the germline V gene are SGHTS and YDEGEE. CDR3 length: 17 amino acids. The CDR3: CASGRGQSGWGNTEAFF. The CDR3 bases are TGTGCCAGCGGGAGAGGACAATCGGGGTGGGGGAACACTGAAGCTTTCTTT.

The rearrangement links TRBV19 to TRBJ2-7, with D perhaps matching TRBD2 (5 bases). The V gene lost 3 bases and the J gene lost 5 bases, with 17 bases spanning the gap. Per the germline V gene, CDR1 is LNHDA and CDR2 is SQIVND (reference sequence). CDR3 length: 15 residues. CDR3 sequence reads: CASSMGEGAWDEQYF. Here the CDR3 DNA reads TGTGCCAGTAGTATGGGTGAGGGTGCATGGGACGAGCAGTACTTC.

The J gene is TRBJ1-2, the V gene TRBV29-1; perhaps TRBD1 as D (5 bases). This CDR3 has 12 amino acids. In germline, CDR1 is SQVTM, CDR2 ANQGSEA. The germline V and J ends were trimmed by 6 bases and 2 bases, with 10 bases remaining between them. The CDR3 region is CSVEDKNYGYTF. The DNA of the CDR3 is TGCAGCGTAGAGGACAAGAACTATGGCTACACCTTC.

The CDR3 loop is CASSPPERETVNEQYF. The CDR3 bases are TGTGCCAGCAGTCCCCCTGAGCGGGAGACTGTGAACGAGCAGTACTTC. The chain has TRBV28 and TRBJ2-7, with 8 positions matching TRBD2. This CDR3 spans 16 amino acids. Germline lookup yields CDR1 MDHEN and CDR2 SYDVKM. V was pared by 5 bases and J by 5 bases, with 14 bases of the junction left unmatched.

The V and J genes are TRBV6-5 and TRBJ1-3, with no clear D. Germline values: CDR1 MNHEY, CDR2 SVGAGI. This CDR3 contains 12 residues. V gave up 8 bases and J gave up 3 bases, with 8 bases separating them. DNA of the CDR3: TGTGCCAGCCACACCGGTGGAAACACCATATATTTT. This codes for CASHTGGNTIYF.

This chain links TRBV28 with TRBJ2-3; D ambiguous. The CDR3 has 14 amino acids. V was cut by 5 bases and J by 0 bases, with 9 bases left in between. Germline CDR1 MDHEN, CDR2 SYDVKM. CDR3 loop: CASSNLWSTDTQYF. CDR3 DNA sequence: TGTGCCAGCAGTAATTTGTGGAGCACAGATACGCAGTATTTT.

The rearrangement links TRBV7-2 to TRBJ2-5; D gene uncertain. Germline V gene lookup returns CDR1 SGHTA and CDR2 FQGNSA. Deletions cut 4 bases from V and 5 bases from J, with 8 bases between. This CDR3 is built from 12 residues. The CDR3 protein is CASSSGRETQYF. In DNA form, the CDR3 reads TGTGCCAGCAGCTCGGGTCGGGAGACCCAGTACTTC.

In its sample, this clone was seen once. The V call is TRBV29-1, the J call TRBJ1-2, with D perhaps matching TRBD1 (5 bases). CDR1 and CDR2 from the germline V gene are SQVTM and ANQGSEA. There are 15 residues in the CDR3. The V end lost 7 bases, the J end lost 3 bases, and 21 bases lay between the germline ends. The CDR3 is CSAQIGGGSYYGYTF. The CDR3 region has the DNA TGCAGCGCCCAAATCGGGGGAGGTTCGTACTATGGCTACACCTTC.

The chain joins TRBV4-3 to TRBJ2-7; D not certain. The ends were cut back, 3 bases at V and 0 bases at J, with 24 bases in the middle. Looked up from germline, CDR1 is LGHNA and CDR2 is YSLEER. There are 19 residues in the CDR3. The CDR3 loop is CASSHSFLDPEASSYEQYF. Written as DNA, the CDR3 is TGCGCCAGCAGCCACAGCTTCCTGGACCCCGAGGCGTCCTCCTACGAGCAGTACTTC.

V is TRBV19 and J is TRBJ2-7; D unresolved. The V and J ends lost 6 bases and 2 bases respectively, with 17 bases between them. This CDR3 comprises 15 residues. Germline V CDR1 and CDR2: LNHDA, SQIVND (reference sequence). The CDR3 nucleotides are TGTGCCAGTAGGGCCTCTGGCGGTTTTACCTACGAGCAGTACTTC. As protein: CASRASGGFTYEQYF. The entire variable domain, with the rest obtained from reference TRBV19 and TRBJ2-7, is as follows: DGGITQSPKYLFRKEGQNVTLSCEQNLNHDAMYWYRQDPGQGLRLIYYSQIVNDFQKGDIAEGYSVSREKKESFPLTVTSAQKNPTAFYLCASRASGGFTYEQYFGPGTRLTVT.

The chain recombines TRBV29-1 with TRBJ2-7; D gene unclear. With 4 bases removed from V and 6 bases from J, the gap between germline ends came to 10 bases. There are 11 residues in the CDR3. Looked up from germline, CDR1 is SQVTM and CDR2 is ANQGSEA. The CDR3 DNA follows: TGCAGCGTTGCGAGGATGGGCGAGCAGTACTTC. This gives the protein CSVARMGEQYF.

The CDR3 sequence: CASSPGLAGYYEQYF. Here the CDR3 DNA reads TGTGCCAGCAGCCCAGGACTAGCGGGGTACTACGAGCAGTACTTC. The gene calls are TRBV7-2 and TRBJ2-7; 12 nucleotides agree with TRBD2. The CDR3 totals 15 residues. From germline, CDR1 is SGHTA and CDR2 FQGNSA. V was clipped by 5 bases and J by 3 bases; unmatched bases: 5.

This sequence joins TRBV3-1 (or the pseudogene TRBV3-2) and TRBJ2-1; D is possibly TRBD2 (5 bases). The CDR3 totals 15 residues. The V and J ends lost 3 bases and 6 bases respectively, with 15 bases between them. Per germline, CDR1 LGHDT and CDR2 YNNKEL (reference sequence). CDR3 in amino acids: CASSQGRGPGNEQFF. Written as DNA, the CDR3 is TGTGCCAGCAGCCAGGGGAGAGGGCCGGGCAATGAGCAGTTCTTC.

V usage is TRBV5-3 and J usage is TRBJ2-1; 8 nucleotides align to TRBD2. TRBV5-3 belongs to the ORF category, with a function that is uncertain. CDR3 length equals 17 residues. V gave up 6 bases and J gave up 6 bases; unmatched junction bases: 17. The CDR3 spells CARTLTPRGRPANEQFF. CDR3 in DNA: TGTGCCAGAACCCTGACCCCTCGCGGGAGGCCGGCCAATGAGCAGTTCTTC.

The chain couples TRBV6-9 to TRBJ1-4, with D unclear. Germline CDR1 is MNHGY and CDR2 is SVAAGI. V gave up 3 bases and J gave up 4 bases, with 6 bases separating them. The CDR3 runs 13 residues. CDR3 residues: CASSYPGNEKLFF. CDR3 in DNA: TGTGCCAGCAGTTACCCGGGTAATGAAAAACTGTTTTTT.

Points on this clone: This CDR3 is also generated by other DNA sequences in the sample. The chain employs TRBV30 and TRBJ1-5, with D uncertain. CDR1 GTSNPN and CDR2 SVGIG come from the germline V gene (reference sequence). The CDR3 covers 13 residues. Trimming pared 3 bases from V and 2 bases from J, leaving 8 bases between. This CDR3 is CAWSGGGNQPQHF. CDR3 bases: TGTGCCTGGAGCGGCGGGGGCAATCAGCCCCAGCATTTT.

This rearrangement joins TRBV5-6 to TRBJ2-5; D gene uncertain. CDR3 length: 12 residues. The germline V gene encodes CDR1 SGHDT and CDR2 YYEEEE. V was pared by 4 bases and J by 5 bases, with 9 bases between. The CDR3 DNA reads TGTGCCAGCAGCCGGTTGTTGGAGACCCAGTACTTC. Protein: CASSRLLETQYF.

V gene TRBV5-1 combines with J gene TRBJ2-1, with 12 bases that match TRBD2. Trimming at V came to 0 bases and at J to 4 bases, leaving 5 bases not matched to a gene. CDR1 SGHRS and CDR2 YFSETQ come from the germline V gene. This CDR3 contains 17 residues. In DNA form, the CDR3 reads TGCGCCAGCAGCTTGGCGCCGACTAGCGGGAGATACAATGAGCAGTTCTTC. Translated, it gives CASSLAPTSGRYNEQFF.

In its sample, this clone was seen a few times. V and J are TRBV7-6 and TRBJ2-2; TRBD2 agrees at 11 bases. This CDR3 region has 17 residues. Per germline, CDR1 SGHVS and CDR2 FNYEAQ. Germline trimming cut 5 bases from V and 7 bases from J; bases unmatched to any gene: 12. The CDR3 coding sequence is TGTGCCAGCAGCCACACTAGCGGGGGTATCCCCCACGGGGAGCTGTTTTTT. This translates into CASSHTSGGIPHGELFF.

Remarks on this clone: One junction end does not reproduce the germline sequence, and a read error may be involved. Here the CDR3 reads CASTLAGGGSTDTQYF. For the CDR3, the DNA is TGTGCCAGCACTTTAGCCGGGGGAGGGTCAACAGATACGCAGTATTTT. The chain couples TRBV27 to TRBJ2-3, with 7 bases matching TRBD2. The CDR3 consists of 16 residues. The germline V gene has CDR1 MNHEY and CDR2 SMNVEV (reference sequence).